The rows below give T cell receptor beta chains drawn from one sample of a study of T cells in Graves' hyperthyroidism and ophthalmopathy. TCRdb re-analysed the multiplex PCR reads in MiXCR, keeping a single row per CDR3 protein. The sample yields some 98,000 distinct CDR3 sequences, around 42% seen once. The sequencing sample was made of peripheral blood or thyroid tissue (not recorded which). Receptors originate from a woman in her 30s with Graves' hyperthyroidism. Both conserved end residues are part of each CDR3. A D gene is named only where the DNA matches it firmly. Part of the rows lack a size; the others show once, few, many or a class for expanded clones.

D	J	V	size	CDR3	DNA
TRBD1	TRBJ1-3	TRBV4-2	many	CASSRTTGSLGNTIYF	TGTGCCAGCAGCCGAACGACAGGGAGTCTTGGAAACACCATATATTTT
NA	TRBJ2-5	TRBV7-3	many	CASSLTSSETQYF	TGTGCCAGCAGCTTAACGAGCTCCGAGACCCAGTACTTC
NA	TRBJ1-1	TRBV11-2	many	CASSLSGGAGAEAFF	TGTGCCAGCAGCTTATCTGGGGGGGCTGGGGCCGAAGCTTTCTTT
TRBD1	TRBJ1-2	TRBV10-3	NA	CAISFGQGSDGYTF	TGTGCCATCAGTTTTGGACAGGGGTCAGATGGCTACACCTTC
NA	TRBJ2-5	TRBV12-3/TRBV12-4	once	CASSVGTPETQYF	TGTGCCAGCAGTGTAGGGACGCCAGAGACCCAGTACTTC
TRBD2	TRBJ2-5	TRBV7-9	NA	CASSPYRAGGETQYF	TGTGCCAGCAGCCCCTACCGAGCGGGAGGAGAGACCCAGTACTTC
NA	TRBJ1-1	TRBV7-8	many	CASSLWPIPPVGTGTEAFF	TGTGCCAGCAGCTTATGGCCGATCCCCCCCGTCGGAACAGGCACTGAAGCTTTCTTT
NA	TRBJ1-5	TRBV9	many	CASSAGPGHQPQHF	TGTGCCAGCAGCGCCGGCCCGGGGCACCAGCCCCAGCATTTT
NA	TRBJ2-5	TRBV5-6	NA	CASTHRWDVETQYF	TGTGCCAGCACCCATCGTTGGGACGTAGAGACCCAGTACTTC
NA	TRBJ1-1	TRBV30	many	CAWRPGSNTEAFF	TGTGCCTGGAGGCCAGGGTCGAACACTGAAGCTTTCTTT
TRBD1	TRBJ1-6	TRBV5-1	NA	CASSEGQGAESPLHF	TGCGCCAGCAGCGAAGGACAGGGGGCCGAATCACCCCTCCACTTT
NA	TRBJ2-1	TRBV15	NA	CATSRAGDEQFF	TGTGCCACCAGCAGAGCCGGCGATGAGCAGTTCTTC
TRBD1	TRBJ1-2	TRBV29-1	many	CSGGQGIDYGYTF	TGCAGCGGGGGACAGGGGATCGACTATGGCTACACCTTC
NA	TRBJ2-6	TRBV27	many	CASSSPSQEGANVLTF	TGTGCCAGCAGTTCTCCTAGCCAGGAAGGGGCCAACGTCCTGACTTTC
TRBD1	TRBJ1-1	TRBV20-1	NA	CSASPGQGKTEAFF	TGCAGTGCTAGCCCGGGACAGGGTAAAACTGAAGCTTTCTTT
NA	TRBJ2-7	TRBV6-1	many	CASSLHRSYEQYF	TGTGCCAGCAGTCTTCACAGATCGTACGAGCAGTACTTC
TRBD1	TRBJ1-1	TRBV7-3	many	CASSSTGGDTEAFF	TGTGCCAGCAGCTCGACAGGGGGGGACACTGAAGCTTTCTTT
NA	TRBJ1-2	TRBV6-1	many	CASSEGWENGYTF	TGTGCCAGCAGTGAAGGATGGGAAAATGGCTACACCTTC
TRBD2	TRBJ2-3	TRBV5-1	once	CASSLGGEGPTDTQYF	TGCGCCAGCAGCTTGGGGGGGGAGGGCCCCACAGATACGCAGTATTTT
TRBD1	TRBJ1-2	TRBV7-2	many	CASSLSDRELHGYTF	TGTGCCAGCAGCTTGTCGGACAGGGAGTTACATGGCTACACCTTC
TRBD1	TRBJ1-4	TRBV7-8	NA	CASRLRTLDRGRSEKLFF	TGTGCCAGCAGACTCCGGACGCTGGACAGGGGGCGTAGTGAAAAACTGTTTTTT
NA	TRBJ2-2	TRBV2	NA	CAISDEAAGELFF	TGTGCCATCAGTGATGAGGCGGCCGGGGAGCTGTTTTTT
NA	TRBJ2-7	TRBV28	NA	CASSPTAAALTYEQYF	TGTGCCAGCAGTCCCACCGCCGCAGCCCTCACCTACGAGCAGTACTTC
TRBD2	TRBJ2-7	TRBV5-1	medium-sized	CASSPAGGYEQYF	TGCGCCAGCAGCCCAGCGGGGGGGTACGAGCAGTACTTC
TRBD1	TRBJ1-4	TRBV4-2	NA	CASSHRGQFFPINEKLFF	TGTGCCAGCAGCCATAGGGGGCAATTCTTTCCTATAAATGAAAAACTGTTTTTT
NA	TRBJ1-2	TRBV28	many	CASSLPGVGYGYTF	TGTGCCAGCAGTTTACCGGGGGTAGGGTATGGCTACACCTTC
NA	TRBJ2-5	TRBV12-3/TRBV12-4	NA	CASSLWQGSETQYF	TGTGCCAGCAGTTTATGGCAGGGGAGCGAGACCCAGTACTTC
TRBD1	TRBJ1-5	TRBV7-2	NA	CASSLRQGAQPQHF	TGTGCCAGCAGCCTAAGACAGGGGGCTCAGCCCCAGCATTTT
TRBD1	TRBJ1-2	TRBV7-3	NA	CASSSEGQGIGGGYTF	TGTGCCAGCAGCTCCGAGGGACAGGGGATCGGGGGTGGCTACACCTTC
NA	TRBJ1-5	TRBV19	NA	CASSWQPGGNQPQHF	TGTGCCAGTAGTTGGCAACCCGGTGGGAATCAGCCCCAGCATTTT
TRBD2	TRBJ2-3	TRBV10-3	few	CAIRGLDADTQYF	TGTGCCATCAGAGGACTAGATGCAGATACGCAGTATTTT